These 16 T cell receptor beta chains came from one sample sequenced in a study of OX40 agonist ivuxolimab in advanced cancers. Repertoires were generated with immunoSEQ multiplex PCR, while TCRdb's copy carries only in-frame clones and drops some. The sample contains under 55,000 clones, about nine tenths of which appear only once. The sample here was CD4+ or CD8+ T cells sorted from blood, taken in a trial of the OX40 agonist ivuxolimab. The receptors here all came from an adult with an advanced solid tumor such as melanoma, head and neck, liver or kidney cancer.

The V and J genes are TRBV6-5 and TRBJ2-7; TRBD1 aligns across 7 bases. CDR1 is MNHEY, CDR2 SVGAGI, per germline. With V trimmed by 6 bases and J by 3 bases, 8 bases remained unmatched. The CDR3 consists of 14 residues. CDR3 region: CASSHTGDSYEQYF. Written as DNA, the CDR3 is TGTGCCAGCAGCCATACAGGGGATAGCTACGAGCAGTACTTC.

The rearrangement links TRBV18 to TRBJ1-1; D not resolved. Deletions cut 0 bases from V and 3 bases from J, with 11 bases between. CDR3 length equals 15 residues. Looked up from germline, CDR1 is KGHSH and CDR2 is LQKENI. Written as DNA, the CDR3 is TGTGCCAGCTCACCACCGCTAGGCTCTTACACTGAAGCTTTCTTT. Translation gives CASSPPLGSYTEAFF.

The V gene is TRBV2, the J gene TRBJ2-5; no firm D call. Per germline, CDR1 SNHLY and CDR2 FYNNEI. The CDR3 extends over 14 amino acids. V lost 4 bases and J lost 5, with 14 bases in between. CDR3 nucleotide sequence: TGTGCCAGCAGTGCAGAGACGCCTGGGGAGACCCAGTACTTC. Translation: CASSAETPGETQYF.

This chain joins TRBV5-1 and TRBJ2-7; TRBD2 matches at 9 bases. This CDR3 is built from 15 residues. The V gene end was trimmed by 4 bases and the J gene end by 3 bases; junction bases not matched to a gene: 8. Germline V CDR1 and CDR2: SGHRS, YFSETQ. This CDR3 is CASSPVVAGVYEQYF. For the CDR3, the DNA is TGCGCCAGCAGCCCCGTAGTAGCGGGGGTCTACGAGCAGTACTTC.

The chain joins TRBV25-1 to TRBJ2-7, with D perhaps given as TRBD1 or TRBD2 (5 bases each). The CDR3 sequence is 16 residues long. From germline, CDR1 is MGHDK and CDR2 SYGVNS. The V end was cut by 5 bases, the J end by 5 bases, with 22 bases between. The CDR3 loop reads CASSPSGARRRNEQYF. The DNA of the CDR3 is TGTGCCAGCAGTCCCTCCGGGGCTAGGAGGAGAAACGAGCAGTACTTC.

The CDR3 DNA is TGCGCCAGCAGCCAAGGTACGCACAATGAGCAGTTCTTC. This encodes CASSQGTHNEQFF. The chain joins TRBV4-1 to TRBJ2-1; unclear D gene. CDR1 is MGHRA, CDR2 YSYEKL, per germline. This CDR3 region has 13 residues. V was trimmed by 1 base and J by 5 bases, leaving 6 bases between them.

The chain joins TRBV5-5 to TRBJ1-6, with no clear D. CDR3 length equals 17 residues. The V and J ends lost 4 bases and 0 bases respectively, with 14 bases between them. The germline V gene encodes CDR1 SGHKS and CDR2 YYEKEE (reference sequence). DNA for the CDR3: TGTGCCAGCAGCCCGCATCAAAGCAGCTCCTATAATTCACCCCTCCACTTT. Translation: CASSPHQSSSYNSPLHF.

The genes are TRBV5-4 and TRBJ2-5, with 7 bases aligning to TRBD1. CDR1 is SGHNT, CDR2 YYREEE, per germline (reference sequence). The CDR3 covers 14 residues. V lost 3 bases to trimming and J lost 1 base; unmatched junction nucleotides: 3. CDR3 sequence: CASSSRQGQETQYF. The DNA for the CDR3 is TGTGCCAGCAGCTCCAGACAGGGCCAAGAGACCCAGTACTTC. The whole variable domain, remainder taken from reference TRBV5-4 and TRBJ2-5, is ETGVTQSPTHLIKTRGQQVTLRCSSQSGHNTVSWYQQALGQGPQFIFQYYREEENGRGNFPPRFSGLQFPNYSSELNVNALELDDSALYLCASSSRQGQETQYFGPGTRLLVL.

This chain uses TRBV18 with TRBJ1-3; D not certain. CDR3 length: 13 residues. V was clipped by 3 bases and J by 7 bases, with 10 bases between them. The V gene's germline CDR1 is KGHSH and CDR2 LQKENI. Written as DNA, the CDR3 is TGTGCCAGCTCACCGCGTCCTCGGAACACCATATATTTT. Residues: CASSPRPRNTIYF.

The chain carries TRBV2 and TRBJ2-5; perhaps TRBD2 as D (5 bases). The CDR3 loop spans 13 amino acids. V dropped 4 bases and J dropped 4 bases, with 10 bases sitting between them. Germline assignment: CDR1 SNHLY and CDR2 FYNNEI. This CDR3 reads CASSVELGETQYF. CDR3 DNA sequence: TGTGCCAGCAGTGTGGAACTAGGAGAGACCCAGTACTTC. The full variable domain, its missing parts supplied by reference TRBV2 and TRBJ2-5, is EPEVTQTPSHQVTQMGQEVILRCVPISNHLYFYWYRQILGQKVEFLVSFYNNEISEKSEIFDDQFSVERPDGSNFTLKIRSTKLEDSAMYFCASSVELGETQYFGPGTRLLVL.

The chain carries TRBV10-3 and TRBJ1-5, with unresolved D. The germline V gene has CDR1 ENHRY and CDR2 SYGVKD. Trimming pared 3 bases from V and 8 bases from J, leaving 14 bases between. CDR3 length equals 14 residues. The CDR3 region has the DNA TGTGCCATCAGTGATTACCGATTTCAAGAGCCCCAGCATTTT. It translates to CAISDYRFQEPQHF.

The chain is built from TRBV11-3 and TRBJ2-1, with D uncertain. CDR1 and CDR2 from the germline V gene are SGHNT and YENEEA. The CDR3 has 16 residues. The germline V and J ends were trimmed by 0 bases and 5 bases, with 14 bases remaining between them. The CDR3 protein is CASSLESRRPHNEQFF. The CDR3 DNA sequence: TGTGCCAGCAGCTTAGAGTCCCGAAGGCCCCACAATGAGCAGTTCTTC.

The chain links TRBV5-4 to TRBJ2-2; 11 positions match TRBD1. The CDR3 spans 17 residues. CDR1 SGHNT and CDR2 YYREEE come from the germline V gene (reference sequence). The junction had 8 bases not matched to a gene; V was cut back by 4 bases and J by 3 bases. CDR3 DNA: TGTGCCAGCAGCCTACCGACGGGACAGGGGGACACCGGGGAGCTGTTTTTT. Residues: CASSLPTGQGDTGELFF.

The rearrangement links TRBV6-6 to TRBJ1-6; D unclear. V was shortened by 0 bases and J by 11 bases, with 14 bases between the two germline ends. CDR3 size: 15 residues. Germline V CDR1 and CDR2: MNHNY, SVGAGI (reference sequence). The CDR3 DNA reads TGTGCCAGCAGTTACTCGATACAGACGGGCACACCCCTCCACTTT. This encodes CASSYSIQTGTPLHF.

The CDR3 loop reads CASSLWGQGADTGELFF. The CDR3 coding sequence is TGTGCCAGCAGCTTATGGGGACAGGGGGCCGACACCGGGGAGCTGTTTTTT. V gene TRBV7-3 combines with J gene TRBJ2-2; TRBD1 matches 12 bases. This CDR3 is built from 17 residues. With 2 bases clipped from V and 3 bases from J, the junction kept 4 bases outside the gene matches. Germline lookup yields CDR1 SGHTA and CDR2 FQGTGA. The complete variable domain, with remaining parts taken from reference TRBV7-3 and TRBJ2-2, reads GAGVSQTPSNKVTEKGKYVELRCDPISGHTALYWYRQSLGQGPEFLIYFQGTGAADDSGLPNDRFFAVRPEGSVSTLKIQRTERGDSAVYLCASSLWGQGADTGELFFGEGSRLTVL.

The V and J genes are TRBV5-1 and TRBJ2-1, with D perhaps matching TRBD1 or TRBD2 (5 bases each). Trimming pared 3 bases from V and 5 bases from J, leaving 12 bases between. This CDR3 has 14 residues. CDR1 is SGHRS and CDR2 is YFSETQ in the germline V gene. The CDR3 DNA is TGCGCCAGCAGCTCCGGGACCCCCGACAATGAGCAGTTCTTC. Translating gives CASSSGTPDNEQFF.